The 22 T cell receptor beta chains below were found in one sample sequenced in a study of cytomegalovirus exposure and HLA in healthy donors. The PCR ran on 60 Vbeta and 13 Jbeta primers. The protocol was immunoSEQ multiplex PCR, while the TCRdb copy is restricted to in-frame clones and leaves out a portion. The sample holds around 190,000 clones, 65% to 90% seen once. Material: PBMCs. These receptors were obtained from a woman in her twenties or thirties in good health and CMV-seronegative.

J is TRBJ2-1 and V is TRBV7-3; 8 positions agree with TRBD2. The CDR3 is 14 amino acids. The germline V gene has CDR1 SGHTA and CDR2 FQGTGA. Germline trimming cut 1 base from V and 4 bases from J; bases unmatched to any gene: 0. CDR3 bases: TGTGCCAGCAGCTTAAGCGGGGGGTACAATGAGCAGTTCTTC. Translated: CASSLSGGYNEQFF.

The chain links TRBV2 to TRBJ2-1, with 9 bases aligning to TRBD2. This CDR3 is 15 amino acids long. The V gene's germline CDR1 is SNHLY and CDR2 FYNNEI. V shed 2 bases, J shed 7 bases, and the junction held 6 bases outside the gene matches. The CDR3 loop is CASSERASGTNEQFF. The DNA of the CDR3 is TGTGCCAGCAGTGAACGGGCTAGCGGGACTAATGAGCAGTTCTTC.

As regards this clone: The identical CDR3 is also encoded by other nucleotide sequences in the sample. The chain uses TRBV7-9 and TRBJ2-2; unclear D gene. The CDR3 extends over 15 amino acids. Germline V CDR1 and CDR2: SEHNR, FQNEAQ (reference sequence). The V gene lost 1 base and the J gene lost 0 bases, with 6 bases spanning the gap. The chain's CDR3 is CASSLGSANTGELFF. DNA of the CDR3: TGTGCCAGCAGCTTAGGAAGCGCGAACACCGGGGAGCTGTTTTTT. Supplemented by reference TRBV7-9 and TRBJ2-2, the full variable domain reads DTGVSQNPRHKITKRGQNVTFRCDPISEHNRLYWYRQTLGQGPEFLTYFQNEAQLEKSRLLSDRFSAERPKGSFSTLEIQRTEQGDSAMYLCASSLGSANTGELFFGEGSRLTVL.

The chain uses TRBV6-7 and TRBJ2-3; 7 nucleotides agree with TRBD2. TRBV6-7 is flagged as an ORF with uncertain function. Germline trimming cut 0 bases from V and 5 bases from J; bases unmatched to any gene: 11. This CDR3 is 17 amino acids long. CDR3 sequence reads: CASSYSYLRELVDTQYF. The CDR3 DNA reads TGTGCCAGCAGTTACTCGTACTTGCGGGAGTTAGTAGATACGCAGTATTTT.

This chain links TRBV6-1 with TRBJ2-7; D unresolved. The CDR3 loop spans 14 amino acids. Trimming took 4 bases from V and 1 from J, leaving 11 bases between them. Germline assignment: CDR1 MNHNS and CDR2 SASEGT. CDR3 protein: CASSAIQLSYEQYF. Written as DNA, the CDR3 is TGTGCCAGCAGTGCCATACAGCTATCCTACGAGCAGTACTTC.

V usage is TRBV15 and J usage is TRBJ2-3; maybe TRBD2 (5 bases). The length of the CDR3 is 18 residues. V gave up 3 bases and J gave up 3 bases, with 22 bases separating them. CDR1 and CDR2 (germline): LNHNV, YYDKDF (reference sequence). This chain's CDR3 is CATSRRALGGVGTDTQYF. CDR3 DNA: TGTGCCACCAGCAGGAGGGCCCTCGGCGGCGTCGGGACAGATACGCAGTATTTT.

V and J are TRBV28 and TRBJ2-7, with 12 bases lining up with TRBD2. The CDR3 runs 16 residues. With V trimmed by 3 bases and J by 4 bases, 7 bases remained unmatched. CDR1 and CDR2 from the germline V gene are MDHEN and SYDVKM. CDR3 residues: CASSLGDGTSGYEQYF. CDR3 coding DNA: TGTGCCAGCAGTTTGGGTGACGGGACTAGCGGGTACGAGCAGTACTTC. The variable domain in full, completed from reference TRBV28 and TRBJ2-7, reads DVKVTQSSRYLVKRTGEKVFLECVQDMDHENMFWYRQDPGLGLRLIYFSYDVKMKEKGDIPEGYSVSREKKERFSLILESASTNQTSMYLCASSLGDGTSGYEQYFGPGTRLTVT.

The chain combines TRBV7-2 with TRBJ1-5; no definite D call. Germline CDR1 reads SGHTA; CDR2 reads FQGNSA. The CDR3 runs to 15 residues. V lost 3 bases and J 1 base, leaving 10 bases between the germline ends. The CDR3 DNA reads TGTGCCAGCAGCTTCTCCAGATTGAGCAATCAGCCCCAGCATTTT. This encodes CASSFSRLSNQPQHF.

The chain uses TRBV25-1 and TRBJ1-2; D is uncertain. Trimming took 4 bases from V and 2 from J, leaving 8 bases between them. The CDR3 is made up of 13 amino acids. CDR1 and CDR2 (germline): MGHDK, SYGVNS. CDR3 coding DNA: TGTGCCAGCAGTGCCCTAGGAAACTATGGCTACACCTTC. It encodes CASSALGNYGYTF.

A remark on this clone: Additional DNA sequences in this sample encode the identical CDR3. The chain is built from TRBV5-1 and TRBJ1-5; tentative D call: TRBD1 (6 bases). Germline lookup yields CDR1 SGHRS and CDR2 YFSETQ. The V end lost 2 bases, the J end lost 0 bases, and 9 bases lay between the germline ends. The CDR3 runs to 15 residues. CDR3: CASSLGGTSNQPQHF. In nucleotides, the CDR3 is TGCGCCAGCAGCTTAGGGGGTACTAGCAATCAGCCCCAGCATTTT. The full variable domain, with the rest looked up from reference TRBV5-1 and TRBJ1-5, is KAGVTQTPRYLIKTRGQQVTLSCSPISGHRSVSWYQQTPGQGLQFLFEYFSETQRNKGNFPGRFSGRQFSNSRSEMNVSTLELGDSALYLCASSLGGTSNQPQHFGDGTRLSIL.

The sample holds a few counts of this clone. The chain is built from TRBV19 and TRBJ2-2; possible D gene TRBD1, 6 bases. The germline CDR1 and CDR2 sequences are LNHDA and SQIVND (reference sequence). The CDR3 loop spans 14 amino acids. V lost 7 bases and J lost 6, with 15 bases in between. CDR3 DNA: TGTGCCAGTACAACTACAGGGCGGGCCGGGGAGCTGTTTTTT. As protein: CASTTTGRAGELFF.

V and J are TRBV4-1 and TRBJ2-5; 7 bases fit TRBD2. Germline V gene data show CDR1 as MGHRA and CDR2 as YSYEKL. V dropped 4 bases and J dropped 5; count of bases not matched to a gene: 4. CDR3 length equals 13 residues. The CDR3 loop reads CASSLLTSETQYF. The CDR3 DNA sequence: TGCGCCAGCAGCCTCTTGACTAGCGAGACCCAGTACTTC.

This chain uses TRBV28 with TRBJ2-3, with TRBD2 matching over 8 bases. The CDR3 contains 13 residues. The germline gives CDR1 MDHEN, CDR2 SYDVKM. V trimming: 7 bases; J trimming: 5 bases; junction bases outside the gene matches: 5. The CDR3 reads CASTERGLDTQYF. As DNA, the CDR3 is TGTGCCAGCACCGAGCGGGGGTTAGATACGCAGTATTTT.

About this clone: The sample carries other DNA sequences with the same CDR3. The rearrangement uses TRBV2 and TRBJ1-5; D gene unclear. Trimming shortened V by 6 bases and J by 2 bases, and 14 bases separated the two germline ends. From germline, CDR1 is SNHLY and CDR2 FYNNEI. The CDR3 totals 15 residues. The CDR3: CASSADSGGNQPQHF. The CDR3 region has the DNA TGTGCCAGCAGCGCTGACTCCGGGGGCAATCAGCCCCAGCATTTT.

The V and J genes are TRBV6-5 and TRBJ1-2; D is perhaps TRBD1 (6 bases). There are 16 residues in the CDR3. Germline V gene lookup returns CDR1 MNHEY and CDR2 SVGAGI. The ends were cut back, 4 bases at V and 4 bases at J, with 19 bases in the middle. The CDR3 here is CASSSDFYDRSYGYTF. In nucleotides, the CDR3 is TGTGCCAGCAGTTCTGATTTTTACGACAGGTCCTATGGCTACACCTTC.

The V and J genes are TRBV27 and TRBJ2-1; 10 bases are a match to TRBD2. The CDR3 contains 15 residues. After removal of 7 bases from V and 10 bases from J, the junction contained 13 bases not matched to a gene. In germline, CDR1 is MNHEY, CDR2 SMNVEV (reference sequence). The CDR3 nucleotides are TGTGCCAGCATGGGAACCGGGACTAGCGTTGGGGAGCAGTTCTTC. This sequence encodes CASMGTGTSVGEQFF.

J is TRBJ1-1 and V is TRBV6-6; perhaps TRBD1 as D (6 bases). Looked up from germline, CDR1 is MNHNY and CDR2 is SVGAGI (reference sequence). The CDR3 covers 14 residues. With 11 bases removed from V and 1 base from J, the gap between germline ends came to 17 bases. CDR3 amino acids: CAGRGGPTNTEAFF. CDR3 in DNA: TGTGCCGGTAGGGGGGGGCCGACGAACACTGAAGCTTTCTTT.

The chain is built from TRBV27 and TRBJ2-7; 7 nucleotides line up with TRBD2. Losses at the gene ends were 5 bases for V and 2 bases for J; bases not matched to a gene: 12. The CDR3 consists of 16 residues. Germline assignment: CDR1 MNHEY and CDR2 SMNVEV (reference sequence). CDR3: CASSGARSGPPYEQYF. CDR3 DNA sequence: TGTGCCAGCAGTGGGGCCCGTAGCGGGCCGCCCTACGAGCAGTACTTC.

V gene TRBV11-2 combines with J gene TRBJ2-3; 7 bases are a match to TRBD2. Looked up from germline, CDR1 is SGHAT and CDR2 is FQNNGV. CDR3 length equals 14 residues. V shed 0 bases, J shed 3 bases, and the junction held 0 bases outside the gene matches. DNA of the CDR3: TGTGCCAGCAGCTTAGATAGCGGGACAGATACGCAGTATTTT. Translated, it gives CASSLDSGTDTQYF.

The gene calls are TRBV12-5 and TRBJ2-1; D possibly corresponds to TRBD2 (6 bases). With 6 bases removed from V and 5 bases from J, the gap between germline ends came to 8 bases. The CDR3 is made up of 12 amino acids. Germline V CDR1 and CDR2: LGHNT, FRNRAP. CDR3 region: CASGPGDNEQFF. The CDR3 DNA sequence: TGTGCTAGTGGCCCGGGGGACAATGAGCAGTTCTTC.

This rearrangement joins TRBV21-1 to TRBJ2-7; the table calls TRBD1, which could not be checked here. TRBV21-1 is assigned pseudogene status. The CDR3 length is 12 residues. This CDR3 is CARSTGSYEQYF. The CDR3 nucleotides read TGTGCCAGGTCGACAGGCTCCTACGAGCAGTACTTC.

The chain has TRBV6-6 and TRBJ2-7; 9 nucleotides align to TRBD1. CDR1 and CDR2 from the germline V gene are MNHNY and SVGAGI (reference sequence). The V gene end was trimmed by 4 bases and the J gene end by 1 base; junction bases not matched to a gene: 5. The CDR3 consists of 15 residues. CDR3 DNA: TGTGCCAGCAGTTGGGACAGGGCCGCTTCCTACGAGCAGTACTTC. Translated: CASSWDRAASYEQYF.